The source of this T cell receptor (beta chain) is a study of CD8+ T cells in alopecia areata. cDNA prepared by RNA extraction and subsequent reverse transcription served as the template for sequencing. TCRdb keeps only in-frame clones here, not all; method: immunoSEQ multiplex PCR. Counted here are 65,000 to 70,000 clones, approximately 60% occurring once; the ten biggest clones make up about 15%. The germline gives CDR1 KGHSH, CDR2 LQKENI. The CDR3 has 15 residues. Losses at the gene ends were 5 bases for V and 0 bases for J; bases not matched to a gene: 4. The rearrangement joins TRBV18 to TRBJ1-5, with TRBD1 matching 7 bases. This receptor was identified in a human donor with alopecia areata. The sample in question was CD8+ T cells sorted from blood, obtained at week 0. CDR3 region: CASSDREYSNQPQHF. The CDR3 DNA is TGTGCCAGCTCAGACAGGGAATATAGCAATCAGCCCCAGCATTTT.